This T cell receptor beta chain was obtained from a study of preoperative IRX-2 immunotherapy in early breast cancer. The treatment here: preoperative locoregional IRX-2 cytokine immunotherapy. Preoperative locoregional IRX-2 cytokine immunotherapy was tested in the phase Ib source study. The data were produced by immunoSEQ multiplex PCR, yet TCRdb's version contains in-frame clones alone and is incomplete. The repertoire holds around 62,000 clones, 94% seen once, with under 2% in the top ten. The receptor's source is a human donor with breast cancer. The sample was collected from a patient treated with IRX-2 immunotherapy.

CDR3 nucleotides: TGTGCCAGCAGCTTAGGTTATCTATGGCGGAATTCACCCCTCCACTTT. Its protein product is CASSLGYLWRNSPLHF. This chain uses TRBV5-6 with TRBJ1-6; D is undetermined. This CDR3 spans 16 amino acids. V lost 2 bases and J 7 bases, leaving 16 bases between the germline ends. CDR1 SGHDT and CDR2 YYEEEE come from the germline V gene.